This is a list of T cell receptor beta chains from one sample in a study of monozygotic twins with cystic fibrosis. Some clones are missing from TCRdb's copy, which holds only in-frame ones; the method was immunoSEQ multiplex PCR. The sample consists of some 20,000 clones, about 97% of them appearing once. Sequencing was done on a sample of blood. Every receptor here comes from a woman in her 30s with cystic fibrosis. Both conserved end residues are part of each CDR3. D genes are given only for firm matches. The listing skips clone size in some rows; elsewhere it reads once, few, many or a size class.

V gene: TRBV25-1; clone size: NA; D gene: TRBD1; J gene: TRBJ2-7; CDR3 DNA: TGTGCCAGCAGTTACAGGGGCACCTCCTACGAGCAGTACTTC; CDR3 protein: CASSYRGTSYEQYF
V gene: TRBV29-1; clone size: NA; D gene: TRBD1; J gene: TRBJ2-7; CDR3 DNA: TGCAGCGTTGAAGACCGACAGGGGAACGAGCAGTACTTC; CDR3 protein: CSVEDRQGNEQYF
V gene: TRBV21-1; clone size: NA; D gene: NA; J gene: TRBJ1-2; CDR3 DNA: TGTGCCAGCAGCAAGACCCCGGACAGACTCCATGGCTACCACTTC; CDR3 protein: CASSKTPDRLHGYHF
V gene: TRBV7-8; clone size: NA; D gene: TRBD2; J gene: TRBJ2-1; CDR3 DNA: TGTGCCAGCAGCACGACTAGCGGGGGGGCTCGTGAGCAGTTCTTC; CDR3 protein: CASSTTSGGAREQFF
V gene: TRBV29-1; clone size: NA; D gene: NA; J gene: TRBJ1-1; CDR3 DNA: TGCAGCGTTCAAGAGGGCCAGGTCACTGAAGCTTTCTTT; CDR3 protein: CSVQEGQVTEAFF
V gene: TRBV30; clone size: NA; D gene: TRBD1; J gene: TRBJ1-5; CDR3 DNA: TGTGCCTGGGAGAGACAGGGGCAGCCCCAGCATTTT; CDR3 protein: CAWERQGQPQHF
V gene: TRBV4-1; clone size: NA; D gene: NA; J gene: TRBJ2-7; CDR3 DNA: TGCGCCAGCAGCCAACCGGATAGGGGTTACGAGCAGTACTTC; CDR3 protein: CASSQPDRGYEQYF
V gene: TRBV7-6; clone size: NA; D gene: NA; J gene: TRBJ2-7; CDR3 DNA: TGTGCCAGCAGCTTATGGGCAGGGGCACCTGAGCAGTACTTC; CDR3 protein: CASSLWAGAPEQYF
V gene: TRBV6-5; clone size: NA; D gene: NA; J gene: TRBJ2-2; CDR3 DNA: TGTGCCAGCAGTTCTACAGCGAACACCGGGGAGCTGTTTTTT; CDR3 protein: CASSSTANTGELFF
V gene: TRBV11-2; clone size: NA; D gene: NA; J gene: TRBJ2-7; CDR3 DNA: TGTGCCAGCAGCATCCGAGGCTACGAGCAGTACTTC; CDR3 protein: CASSIRGYEQYF
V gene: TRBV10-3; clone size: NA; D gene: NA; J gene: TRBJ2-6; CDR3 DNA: TGTGCCATCAGACAATCCTCTGGGGCCAACGTCCTGACTTTC; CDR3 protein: CAIRQSSGANVLTF
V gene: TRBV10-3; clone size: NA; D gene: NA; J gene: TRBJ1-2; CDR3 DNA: TGTGCCATCAGTGTAACGGGGGACTATGGCTACACCTTC; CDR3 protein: CAISVTGDYGYTF
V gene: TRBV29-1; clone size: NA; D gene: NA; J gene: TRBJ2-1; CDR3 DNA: TGCAGCGTTGGCGGGGATTCGTTCAATGAGCAGTTCTTC; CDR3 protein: CSVGGDSFNEQFF
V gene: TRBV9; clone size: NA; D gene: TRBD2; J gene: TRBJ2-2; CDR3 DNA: TGTGCCAGCAGCCCCCTGGGTAGCGGGACCACCGGGGAGCTGTTTTTT; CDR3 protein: CASSPLGSGTTGELFF
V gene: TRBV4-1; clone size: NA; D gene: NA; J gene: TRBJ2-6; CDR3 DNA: TGCGCCAGCAGCCAAGGGGGAGGCCGGTCCAAGGTGAGCTCTGGGGCCAACGTCCTGACTTTC; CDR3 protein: CASSQGGGRSKVSSGANVLTF
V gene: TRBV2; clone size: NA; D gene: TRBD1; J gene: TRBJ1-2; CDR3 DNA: TGTGCCAGCAGTGTTTCCCGGACAGGGGATAATGGCTACACCTTC; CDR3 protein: CASSVSRTGDNGYTF
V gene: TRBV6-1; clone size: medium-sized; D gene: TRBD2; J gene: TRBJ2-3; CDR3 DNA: TGTGCCAGCAGTGAACTAGCGGGGGGTTCAGATACGCAGTATTTT; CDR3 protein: CASSELAGGSDTQYF
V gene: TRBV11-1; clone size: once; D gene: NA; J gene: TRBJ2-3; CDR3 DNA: TGTGCCAGCAGCTTAGCGATTTCCACAGATACGCAGTATTTT; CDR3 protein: CASSLAISTDTQYF
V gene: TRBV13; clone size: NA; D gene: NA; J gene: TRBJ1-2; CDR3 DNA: TGTGCCAGCAGCCCACGGGCAGGCGTCTATGGCTACACCTTC; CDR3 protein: CASSPRAGVYGYTF
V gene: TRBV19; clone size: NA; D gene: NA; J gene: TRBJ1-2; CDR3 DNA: TGTGCCAGTAAGACGCCCGGGGGGCAAAATGGCTACACCTTC; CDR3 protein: CASKTPGGQNGYTF
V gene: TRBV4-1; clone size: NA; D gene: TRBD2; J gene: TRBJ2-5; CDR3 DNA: TGCGCCAGCAGCCCCTTCGGACTAGGCCAAGAGACCCAGTACTTC; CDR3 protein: CASSPFGLGQETQYF
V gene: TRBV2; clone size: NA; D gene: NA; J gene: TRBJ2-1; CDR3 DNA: TGTGCCAGCAATACCCGGGATGATGGGTACAATGAGCAGTTCTTC; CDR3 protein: CASNTRDDGYNEQFF
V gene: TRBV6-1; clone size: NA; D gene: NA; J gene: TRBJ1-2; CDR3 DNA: TGTGCCAGCACCGATCGGACAGTGAACTATGGCTACACCTTC; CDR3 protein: CASTDRTVNYGYTF
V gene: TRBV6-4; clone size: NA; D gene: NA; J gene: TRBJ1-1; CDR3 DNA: TGTGCCAGCAGTGCCACTTTGAACACTGAAGCTTTCTTT; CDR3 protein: CASSATLNTEAFF
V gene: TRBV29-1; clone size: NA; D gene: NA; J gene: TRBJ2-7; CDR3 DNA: TGCAGCGTTGTTGGGGCGGAGGGGCGTTACGAGCAGTACTTC; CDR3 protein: CSVVGAEGRYEQYF
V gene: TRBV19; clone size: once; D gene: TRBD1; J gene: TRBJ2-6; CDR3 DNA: TGTGCCAGTCGGGGAAAATTTACAGGGGCTGGGGCCAACGTCCTGACTTTC; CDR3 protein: CASRGKFTGAGANVLTF
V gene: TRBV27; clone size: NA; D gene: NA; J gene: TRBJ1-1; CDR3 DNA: TGTGCCAGCACCCCCTTAGGGTTGAACACTGAAGCTTTCTTT; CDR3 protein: CASTPLGLNTEAFF
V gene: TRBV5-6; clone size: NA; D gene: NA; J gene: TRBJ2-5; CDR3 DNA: TGTGCCAGCAGCTTGGGTCGTGCTGGGGAGACCCAGTACTTC; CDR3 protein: CASSLGRAGETQYF
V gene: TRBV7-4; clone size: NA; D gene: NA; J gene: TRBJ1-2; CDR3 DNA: TGTGCCAGCAGCTTTAATTGGGGGTCCCCGGGGGCGTTCGGCTACACCTTC; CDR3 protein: CASSFNWGSPGAFGYTF
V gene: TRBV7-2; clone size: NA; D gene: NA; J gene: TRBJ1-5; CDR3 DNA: TGTGCCAGCAGCTCGGACGGGAGCAATCAGCCCCAGCATTTT; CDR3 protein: CASSSDGSNQPQHF
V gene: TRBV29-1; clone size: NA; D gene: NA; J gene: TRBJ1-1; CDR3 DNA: TGCAGCGTTGCCAGGTCCCTCGAGGCTGAAGCTTTCTTT; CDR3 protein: CSVARSLEAEAFF
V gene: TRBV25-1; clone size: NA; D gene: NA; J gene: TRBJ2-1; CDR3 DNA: TGTGCCAGCAGTGAACCCTTCTCAGGGAACAGTGCGTATGAGCAGTTCTTC; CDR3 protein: CASSEPFSGNSAYEQFF